In this sample, the clone carrying this T cell receptor beta chain turned up a few times. Its antigen remains unidentified. Per germline, CDR1 SGHTA and CDR2 FQGNSA. V was pared by 3 bases and J by 5 bases, with 11 bases between. This CDR3 is 14 amino acids long. TCRdb used MiXCR to reprocess the 5' RACE reads, holding one entry per CDR3 protein. Of 300,000 to 400,000 distinct CDR3 sequences listed, about an eighth are singletons. This sample was included in a study of T-cell memory formation after mild COVID-19. Overall study results and limits: Some clones that responded turned up in pre-infection memory, which suggests that cross-reactive memory joined in. The authors left the SARS-CoV-2 specificity of second-wave clones peaking on day 37 unconfirmed. Mostly located in CM and EM were contracting CD4+ clones, with contracting CD8+ clones located in EMRA. Clones that contracted from day 15 to 85 were balanced CD4/CD8, while later expanders leaned CD4+.

This receptor was identified in a man between 18 and 29 years old who had mild COVID-19 (a few samples of this study predate the infection). Cell type and time point are not known. Sequences were obtained from PBMCs or a T cell subset sorted from them (not recorded which). The chain combines TRBV7-2 with TRBJ2-1; D possibly corresponds to TRBD1 (6 bases). CDR3 DNA: TGTGCCAGCAGCTTCGGGACAACCAACAATGAGCAGTTCTTC. Protein product: CASSFGTTNNEQFF. Supplemented by reference TRBV7-2 and TRBJ2-1, the full variable domain reads GAGVSQSPSNKVTEKGKDVELRCDPISGHTALYWYRQSLGQGLEFLIYFQGNSAPDKSGLPSDRFSAERTGGSVSTLTIQRTQQEDSAVYLCASSFGTTNNEQFFGPGTRLTVL.